These 24 T cell receptor beta chains originate from one sample sequenced in a study of PD-1 blockade in classical Hodgkin lymphoma. The table came from immunoSEQ multiplex PCR; TCRdb's copy has only in-frame clones and leaves some out. The sample gives tens of thousands of clones, around 80% of which show up once; over 10% is in the top ten. All patients experienced relapse after autologous stem cell transplantation, and brentuximab vedotin exposure was variable. Sequenced material: peripheral blood mononuclear cells (PBMCs), taken at baseline. The receptors originated from a human donor with classical Hodgkin lymphoma.

This chain links TRBV6-6 with TRBJ1-3; D unclear. This CDR3 has 13 amino acids. Trimming pared 5 bases from V and 4 bases from J, leaving 9 bases between. Germline lookup yields CDR1 MNHNY and CDR2 SVGAGI (reference sequence). The CDR3 spells CASSRRSGNTIYF. In DNA form, the CDR3 reads TGTGCCAGCAGTCGCCGGTCGGGAAACACCATATATTTT.

This sequence joins TRBV5-4 and TRBJ1-1; no reliable D call. Trimming cost V 1 base and J 7 bases, with 11 bases left between them. CDR1 is SGHNT and CDR2 is YYREEE in the germline V gene (reference sequence). The CDR3 has 13 amino acids. The CDR3 here is CASSLSRSSEAFF. The CDR3 bases are TGTGCCAGCAGCTTGAGCCGGAGTAGTGAAGCTTTCTTT.

The V and J genes are TRBV5-1 and TRBJ2-7; no definite D call. The CDR3 is 13 residues long. Germline V lookup: CDR1 SGHRS, CDR2 YFSETQ. The V gene lost 1 base and the J gene lost 2 bases, with 7 bases spanning the gap. This CDR3 is CASSLRQTYEQYF. CDR3 coding DNA: TGCGCCAGCAGCTTGCGGCAGACCTACGAGCAGTACTTC.

V and J are TRBV6-6 and TRBJ2-7; D is perhaps TRBD1 or TRBD2 (5 bases each). The V end was cut by 0 bases, the J end by 3 bases, with 12 bases between. The CDR3 runs to 15 residues. Per germline, CDR1 MNHNY and CDR2 SVGAGI (reference sequence). CDR3 coding DNA: TGTGCCAGCAGTTACTCGGGGGATAGGGTCTACGAGCAGTACTTC. Protein: CASSYSGDRVYEQYF.

The chain combines TRBV27 with TRBJ2-7, with 7 bases matching TRBD1. The CDR3 length is 14 residues. Germline V lookup: CDR1 MNHEY, CDR2 SMNVEV (reference sequence). V was clipped by 3 bases and J by 1 base; unmatched bases: 3. The CDR3 reads CASSFVRGSYEQYF. The CDR3 region has the DNA TGTGCCAGCAGTTTTGTCAGGGGGTCCTACGAGCAGTACTTC.

V is TRBV18 and J is TRBJ2-2, with no clear D. This CDR3 region has 16 residues. With 6 bases removed from V and 1 base from J, the gap between germline ends came to 15 bases. Germline V gene sequence: CDR1 KGHSH, CDR2 LQKENI. The CDR3 coding sequence is TGTGCCAGCTCTCACGCCGCGACCCGGAACACCGGGGAGCTGTTTTTT. It translates to CASSHAATRNTGELFF.

This sequence joins TRBV2 and TRBJ2-3; D not certain. Trimming shortened V by 4 bases and J by 2 bases, and 4 bases separated the two germline ends. CDR1 and CDR2 from the germline V gene are SNHLY and FYNNEI. This CDR3 contains 12 residues. The CDR3 nucleotides read TGTGCCAGCAGTGCCCTCACAGATACGCAGTATTTT. This translates into CASSALTDTQYF.

The chain carries TRBV7-6 and TRBJ2-7; D possibly matches TRBD1 or TRBD2 (5 bases each). V was clipped by 1 base and J by 6 bases, with 13 bases between them. The CDR3 length is 14 residues. In germline, CDR1 is SGHVS, CDR2 FNYEAQ. The chain's CDR3 is CASSLVRDPREQYF. The CDR3 coding sequence is TGTGCCAGCAGCTTAGTCAGGGACCCCCGCGAGCAGTACTTC.

J is TRBJ2-5 and V is TRBV7-9; the D call may be TRBD1 or TRBD2 (5 bases each). CDR1 is SEHNR and CDR2 is FQNEAQ in the germline V gene (reference sequence). V dropped 5 bases and J dropped 5 bases, with 21 bases sitting between them. The length of the CDR3 is 16 residues. The CDR3 DNA reads as TGTGCCAGCAGCACCCCGACAGACCCGGGGCACGAGACCCAGTACTTC. This gives the protein CASSTPTDPGHETQYF.

This chain links TRBV7-9 with TRBJ2-6; possibly TRBD1 for D (6 bases). Germline values: CDR1 SEHNR, CDR2 FQNEAQ (reference sequence). Trimming pared 7 bases from V and 0 bases from J, leaving 19 bases between. This CDR3 comprises 18 residues. Here the CDR3 reads CASTNDLGQPSGANVLTF. The CDR3 nucleotides read TGTGCCAGCACCAATGACCTAGGACAGCCCTCTGGGGCCAACGTCCTGACTTTC.

The rearrangement joins TRBV10-3 to TRBJ2-7; 7 bases are shared with TRBD1. CDR3 size: 14 residues. J lost 1 base, V lost 8 bases, and 8 bases had no gene match. The germline gives CDR1 ENHRY, CDR2 SYGVKD. The CDR3 reads CAIREQGISYEQYF. The CDR3 region has the DNA TGTGCCATCCGGGAACAGGGGATTTCCTACGAGCAGTACTTC.

This clone was observed a few times. The chain recombines TRBV2 with TRBJ1-2, with unresolved D. This CDR3 contains 13 residues. Germline CDR1 is SNHLY and CDR2 is FYNNEI. Trimming shortened V by 4 bases and J by 4 bases, and 10 bases separated the two germline ends. The DNA for the CDR3 is TGTGCCAGCAGTGGAGGCTTCCTCTATGGCTACACCTTC. Translation gives CASSGGFLYGYTF.

V and J are TRBV6-5 and TRBJ2-1, with TRBD2 matching 10 bases. The germline CDR1 and CDR2 sequences are MNHEY and SVGAGI. With V trimmed by 5 bases and J by 6 bases, 7 bases remained unmatched. There are 15 residues in the CDR3. CDR3: CASSPYSGGGNEQFF. The CDR3 DNA is TGTGCCAGCAGTCCCTACAGCGGGGGGGGCAATGAGCAGTTCTTC.

This clone has more than one count but fewer than ten. The chain has TRBV19 and TRBJ2-1; TRBD1 matches 10 bases. J was trimmed by 9 bases and V by 6 bases; bases with no gene match: 5. There are 13 residues in the CDR3. Germline lookup yields CDR1 LNHDA and CDR2 SQIVND (reference sequence). CDR3 region: CASSPGQGFEQFF. CDR3 sequence (DNA): TGTGCCAGTAGCCCGGGACAGGGGTTTGAGCAGTTCTTC.

The chain links TRBV6-5 to TRBJ1-1; D unclear. Germline V lookup: CDR1 MNHEY, CDR2 SVGAGI. Between the trimmed V and J ends, which lost 7 bases and 7 bases, there was a span of 10 bases. The CDR3 contains 11 residues. The CDR3 spells CASKWADEAFF. The CDR3 DNA reads TGTGCCAGCAAGTGGGCGGATGAAGCTTTCTTT.

This chain links TRBV11-2 with TRBJ1-6; D call uncertain. The V gene lost 0 bases and the J gene lost 7 bases, with 4 bases spanning the gap. The CDR3 is made up of 13 amino acids. Germline lookup yields CDR1 SGHAT and CDR2 FQNNGV. CDR3 in DNA: TGTGCCAGCAGCTTAGACTGGAATTCACCCCTCCACTTT. It translates to CASSLDWNSPLHF.

The chain links TRBV4-2 to TRBJ1-4; D might be TRBD1 (6 bases). Germline-derived CDR1 and CDR2 are LGHNA and YNFKEQ. The length of the CDR3 is 15 residues. The germline V and J ends were trimmed by 0 bases and 5 bases, with 10 bases remaining between them. The CDR3 DNA is TGTGCCAGCAGCCAAGAGTGGGGGCTAAATGAAAAACTGTTTTTT. It yields the protein CASSQEWGLNEKLFF.

The genes are TRBV7-6 and TRBJ2-3, with 8 bases lining up with TRBD2. V was clipped by 4 bases and J by 4 bases; unmatched bases: 4. The CDR3 covers 14 residues. CDR1 is SGHVS and CDR2 is FNYEAQ in the germline V gene. This chain's CDR3 is CASSSGLGADTQYF. The DNA for the CDR3 is TGTGCCAGCAGCTCGGGACTAGGCGCAGATACGCAGTATTTT.

This clone has just a few counts. The V and J genes are TRBV30 and TRBJ2-7; D remains ambiguous. Trimming shortened V by 0 bases and J by 5 bases, and 8 bases separated the two germline ends. The CDR3 has 12 amino acids. Germline V gene sequence: CDR1 GTSNPN, CDR2 SVGIG (reference sequence). This CDR3 is CAWSVQRNEQYF. The CDR3 region has the DNA TGTGCCTGGAGTGTACAGCGAAACGAGCAGTACTTC.

This rearrangement joins TRBV6-5 to TRBJ2-1; D might be TRBD2 (6 bases). The CDR3 is made up of 14 amino acids. In germline, CDR1 is MNHEY, CDR2 SVGAGI. V shed 0 bases and J shed 6 bases, with 9 bases lying between them. The CDR3 reads CASSYSLGGNEQFF. The CDR3 bases are TGTGCCAGCAGTTACTCTTTGGGGGGCAATGAGCAGTTCTTC.

The V call is TRBV9, the J call TRBJ2-2; D may be TRBD2 (6 bases). Trimming took 1 base from V and 0 from J, leaving 7 bases between them. The CDR3 spans 15 residues. The germline gives CDR1 SGDLS, CDR2 YYNGEE. CDR3 sequence: CASSVWGANTGELFF. Here the CDR3 DNA reads TGTGCCAGCAGCGTATGGGGGGCGAACACCGGGGAGCTGTTTTTT.

The chain uses TRBV5-1 and TRBJ1-1, with TRBD1 as a possible D gene (6 bases). The CDR3 is 15 amino acids. V shed 4 bases and J shed 3 bases, with 16 bases lying between them. Germline V gene data show CDR1 as SGHRS and CDR2 as YFSETQ. Written as DNA, the CDR3 is TGCGCCAGCAGCCCACTTGGGGGGCGGGACACTGAAGCTTTCTTT. Translation: CASSPLGGRDTEAFF.

This clone was observed a few times. CDR3 sequence reads: CASSLFRLAGASRETQYF. Here the CDR3 DNA reads TGCGCCAGCAGCTTGTTCCGACTAGCGGGAGCCTCAAGAGAGACCCAGTACTTC. The V and J genes are TRBV5-1 and TRBJ2-5, with 12 nucleotides matching TRBD2. Germline values: CDR1 SGHRS, CDR2 YFSETQ. V was clipped by 1 base and J by 4 bases; unmatched bases: 11. The CDR3 loop spans 18 amino acids.

Comments on this clone: One end of the junction is discordant with germline, which a read error may explain. This CDR3 is also generated by other DNA sequences in the sample. The chain is built from TRBV25-1 and TRBJ2-6; D tentatively fits TRBD1 or TRBD2 (5 bases each). Germline loops: CDR1 MGHDK, CDR2 SYGVNS. The CDR3 is 16 residues long. For the CDR3, the DNA is TGTGCTAGCAGTGAAAGCCCAGGGACCGGGGCCAACGTCCTGACTTTC. Amino acid sequence: CASSESPGTGANVLTF.